Presented here are 21 T cell receptor beta chains from one specimen sequenced in a study of shared clonotypes between healthy human individuals. Sequencing was performed with immunoSEQ multiplex PCR; in TCRdb, only in-frame clones are kept and a portion is missing. The profile shows about 1 million clones, about 75% of them singletons. The source material was memory CD4+ T cells sorted from blood. Documented subset: CD45RA-negative fraction. Receptors originate from a man younger than 30 in good health.

The V gene is TRBV18, the J gene TRBJ2-7; a weak D match, TRBD1 (6 bases). The CDR3 extends over 14 amino acids. Germline CDR1 and CDR2: KGHSH and LQKENI. V was pared by 6 bases and J by 4 bases, with 16 bases between. The CDR3 sequence: CASSLQGKDYEQYF. The CDR3 nucleotides read TGTGCCAGCTCGTTACAGGGTAAGGATTACGAGCAGTACTTC.

The J gene is TRBJ1-1, the V gene TRBV11-2, with a possible D match to TRBD1 (5 bases). V lost 2 bases to trimming and J lost 8 bases, with 15 bases between them. There are 14 residues in the CDR3. Germline V gene data show CDR1 as SGHAT and CDR2 as FQNNGV. CDR3 sequence reads: CASSLSEGSREAFF. In nucleotides, the CDR3 is TGTGCCAGCAGCTTATCGGAGGGGTCCCGAGAAGCTTTCTTT.

The genes are TRBV6-5 and TRBJ1-2; the D is unclear. Germline V CDR1 and CDR2: MNHEY, SVGAGI. CDR3 length: 14 amino acids. The germline V and J ends were trimmed by 2 bases and 3 bases, with 10 bases remaining between them. The DNA of the CDR3 is TGTGCCAGCAGTTACGACAAGGCGGACTATGGCTACACCTTC. It specifies CASSYDKADYGYTF.

In this sample, this clone turned up a few times. This chain connects TRBV4-1 to TRBJ1-5; D possibly corresponds to TRBD1 (5 bases). With 0 bases removed from V and 6 bases from J, the gap between germline ends came to 12 bases. Germline V gene sequence: CDR1 MGHRA, CDR2 YSYEKL. This CDR3 region has 15 residues. The CDR3 DNA is TGCGCCAGCAGCCAAGAGAATACCGGGGCTCAGCCCCAGCATTTT. The encoded protein is CASSQENTGAQPQHF.

Worth noting for this clone: Other DNA sequences from this sample encode an identical CDR3 as well. The chain links TRBV5-1 to TRBJ1-4; 9 nucleotides agree with TRBD1. This CDR3 region has 14 residues. Germline CDR1 reads SGHRS; CDR2 reads YFSETQ. With 4 bases clipped from V and 7 bases from J, the junction kept 5 bases outside the gene matches. The CDR3 DNA reads as TGCGCCAGCAGCCTCGGGACAGGGCGTGAAAAACTGTTTTTT. Translating gives CASSLGTGREKLFF.

A note on this clone: This may arise from a read error, as a much more abundant clone is one base away. The sample has other DNA sequences that encode this CDR3 too. The chain recombines TRBV6-5 with TRBJ2-5; no clear D. Germline CDR1 MNHEY, CDR2 SVGAGI. The CDR3 sequence is 11 residues long. V gave up 6 bases and J gave up 4 bases, with 6 bases separating them. CDR3 coding DNA: TGTGCCAGCAGCATCGGAGAGACCCAGTACTTC. Encoded protein: CASSIGETQYF.

The chain links TRBV2 to TRBJ1-3; 8 bases fit TRBD1. Germline-derived CDR1 and CDR2 are SNHLY and FYNNEI. V lost 6 bases to trimming and J lost 2 bases; unmatched junction nucleotides: 0. The CDR3 loop spans 13 amino acids. This CDR3 reads CASRDRAGNTIYF. The CDR3 coding sequence is TGTGCCAGCAGGGACAGGGCTGGAAACACCATATATTTT.

This sequence joins TRBV25-1 and TRBJ2-1; 13 bases line up with TRBD2. After removal of 4 bases from V and 6 bases from J, the junction contained 6 bases not matched to a gene. Germline V gene lookup returns CDR1 MGHDK and CDR2 SYGVNS. CDR3 length equals 16 residues. The CDR3, as DNA: TGTGCCAGCAGTGCACCGGGACTAGCGGGACCCAATGAGCAGTTCTTC. This sequence encodes CASSAPGLAGPNEQFF.

The genes are TRBV5-4 and TRBJ1-4, with unresolved D. This CDR3 is 13 amino acids long. CDR1 and CDR2 from the germline V gene are SGHNT and YYREEE (reference sequence). Between the trimmed V and J ends, which lost 1 base and 5 bases, there was a span of 6 bases. Written as DNA, the CDR3 is TGTGCCAGCAGCTTGCGGGGAAATGAAAAACTGTTTTTT. Translation: CASSLRGNEKLFF.

The rearrangement uses TRBV27 and TRBJ2-7; D is uncertain. Germline V gene lookup returns CDR1 MNHEY and CDR2 SMNVEV (reference sequence). Deletions cut 5 bases from V and 0 bases from J, with 8 bases between. The CDR3 length is 13 residues. CDR3 in DNA: TGTGCCAGCAGTATCCTCTTCTCCTACGAGCAGTACTTC. Translated, it gives CASSILFSYEQYF.

This sequence joins TRBV14 and TRBJ2-1; 7 positions agree with TRBD2. Losses at the gene ends were 0 bases for V and 4 bases for J; bases not matched to a gene: 12. Germline V gives CDR1 SGHDN, CDR2 FVKESK. The CDR3 contains 18 residues. The CDR3 sequence is CASSQEVVTGGRYNEQFF. DNA for the CDR3: TGTGCCAGCAGCCAAGAAGTTGTGACTGGCGGGAGATACAATGAGCAGTTCTTC.

This clone was seen only a few times. The chain carries TRBV4-1 and TRBJ1-1, with TRBD1 matching over 9 bases. V lost 0 bases, J lost 1 base, and 3 bases stayed unmatched. CDR3 length equals 16 residues. Germline values: CDR1 MGHRA, CDR2 YSYEKL. CDR3 residues: CASSQERGQGNTEAFF. CDR3 in DNA: TGCGCCAGCAGCCAAGAGCGGGGACAGGGGAACACTGAAGCTTTCTTT.

The chain carries TRBV7-2 and TRBJ2-3, with a possible D match to TRBD2 (6 bases). This CDR3 is 19 amino acids long. Germline assignment: CDR1 SGHTA and CDR2 FQGNSA. V dropped 2 bases and J dropped 4 bases, with 25 bases sitting between them. CDR3 sequence reads: CASSLRRKDTGASADTQYF. The CDR3 DNA follows: TGTGCCAGCAGCTTAAGAAGGAAGGACACGGGAGCCAGCGCAGATACGCAGTATTTT.

This clone was detected ten times or more. This chain links TRBV19 with TRBJ2-3, with D perhaps assigned TRBD1 or TRBD2 (6 bases each). Germline V gene data show CDR1 as LNHDA and CDR2 as SQIVND (reference sequence). With 5 bases removed from V and 5 bases from J, the gap between germline ends came to 14 bases. CDR3 length equals 14 residues. CDR3 in amino acids: CASSGGQKVDTQYF. The CDR3 DNA follows: TGTGCCAGTAGTGGGGGGCAGAAGGTAGATACGCAGTATTTT.

The V and J genes are TRBV13 and TRBJ1-1; TRBD1 matches 8 bases. The CDR3 is 17 amino acids. Trimming took 5 bases from V and 4 from J; bases not matched to a gene: 15. Looked up from germline, CDR1 is PRHDT and CDR2 is FYEKMQ (reference sequence). In DNA, the CDR3 is TGTGCCAGCAGCCGGCAGACAGGGGCTACGGCCGGCACTGAAGCTTTCTTT. As protein: CASSRQTGATAGTEAFF. The full variable domain, rest sourced from reference TRBV13 and TRBJ1-1, is AAGVIQSPRHLIKEKRETATLKCYPIPRHDTVYWYQQGPGQDPQFLISFYEKMQSDKGSIPDRFSAQQFSDYHSELNMSSLELGDSALYFCASSRQTGATAGTEAFFGQGTRLTVV.

The sample holds many counts of this clone. This chain links TRBV7-2 with TRBJ2-3; the D is unclear. The CDR3 extends over 15 amino acids. The ends were cut back, 5 bases at V and 2 bases at J, with 14 bases in the middle. CDR1 SGHTA and CDR2 FQGNSA come from the germline V gene. For the CDR3, the DNA is TGTGCCAGCAGCGAGCGTCCCCCCCACACAGATACGCAGTATTTT. This gives the protein CASSERPPHTDTQYF.

The genes are TRBV6-6 and TRBJ2-7, with D unclear. The CDR3 runs 12 residues. Trimming stripped 0 bases from V and 7 bases from J, with 7 bases between. Germline assignment: CDR1 MNHNY and CDR2 SVGAGI (reference sequence). CDR3 sequence reads: CASSYSSREQYF. The CDR3 DNA reads as TGTGCCAGCAGTTACTCGTCCCGAGAGCAGTACTTC.

In this sample, this clone turned up once. This rearrangement joins TRBV7-2 to TRBJ2-1; TRBD1 or TRBD2 may be the D gene (5 bases each). CDR1 SGHTA and CDR2 FQGNSA come from the germline V gene. With 1 base removed from V and 4 bases from J, the gap between germline ends came to 11 bases. The CDR3 covers 15 residues. CDR3 bases: TGTGCCAGCAGCTTAGTGGGACGAACGTACAATGAGCAGTTCTTC. Translation: CASSLVGRTYNEQFF.

This clone was recorded only once. The chain is built from TRBV18 and TRBJ2-2, with 9 bases fitting TRBD1. Germline CDR1 and CDR2: KGHSH and LQKENI. The CDR3 consists of 16 residues. Trimming cost V 4 bases and J 1 base; bases outside gene matches: 4. The CDR3 spells CASSLPGQGNTGELFF. The CDR3 nucleotides read TGTGCCAGCTCACTCCCGGGACAGGGGAACACCGGGGAGCTGTTTTTT. Together with reference TRBV18 and TRBJ2-2, the CDR3 gives the full variable domain: NAGVMQNPRHLVRRRGQEARLRCSPMKGHSHVYWYRQLPEEGLKFMVYLQKENIIDESGMPKERFSAEFPKEGPSILRIQQVVRGDSAAYFCASSLPGQGNTGELFFGEGSRLTVL.

This clone was seen only a few times. At one end, the junction sequence differs from germline, possibly due to a read error. CDR3 nucleotide sequence: TGTGCTAGCAGCTTAAGACCTAGTTCCACAGATACGCAGTATTTT. Its translation: CASSLRPSSTDTQYF. The rearrangement joins TRBV7-7 to TRBJ2-3; unclear D gene. The germline gives CDR1 SSHAT, CDR2 FNYEAQ (reference sequence). The CDR3 has 15 amino acids. Full variable domain (missing parts from reference TRBV7-7 and TRBJ2-3): GAGVSQSPRYKVTKRGQDVTLRCDPISSHATLYWYQQALGQGPEFLTYFNYEAQPDKSGLPSDRFSAERPEGSISTLTIQRTEQRDSAMYRCASSLRPSSTDTQYFGPGTRLTVL.

This clone has a single count. The rearrangement joins TRBV5-8 to TRBJ2-7; D gene ambiguous. Germline values: CDR1 SGHTS, CDR2 YDEGEE. This CDR3 contains 16 residues. The V end lost 4 bases, the J end lost 7 bases, and 24 bases lay between the germline ends. The CDR3, as DNA: TGTGCCAGCAGCCAAGGCTTGGCGGAGCGTCTCCTTGAGCAGTACTTC. This translates into CASSQGLAERLLEQYF.